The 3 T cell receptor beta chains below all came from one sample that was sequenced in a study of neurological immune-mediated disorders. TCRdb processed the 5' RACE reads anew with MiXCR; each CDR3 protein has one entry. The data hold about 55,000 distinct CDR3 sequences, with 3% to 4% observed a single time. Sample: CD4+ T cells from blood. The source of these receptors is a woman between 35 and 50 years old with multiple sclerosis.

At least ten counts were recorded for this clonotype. The CDR3 nucleotides read TGTGCCAGCAGTTACGGAGGGGGGCGCGAGCAGTACTTC. Protein: CASSYGGGREQYF. The genes are TRBV6-5 and TRBJ2-7, with D perhaps matching TRBD1 or TRBD2 (6 bases each). CDR1 MNHEY and CDR2 SVGAGI come from the germline V gene. The CDR3 contains 13 residues. V shed 2 bases and J shed 6 bases, with 11 bases lying between them.

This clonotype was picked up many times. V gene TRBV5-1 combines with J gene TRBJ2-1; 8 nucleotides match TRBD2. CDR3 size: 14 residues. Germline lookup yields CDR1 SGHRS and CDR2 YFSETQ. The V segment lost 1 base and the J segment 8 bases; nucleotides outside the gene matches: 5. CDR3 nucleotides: TGCGCCAGCAGCTTGTCCGGGACTAGGGATGAGCAGTTCTTC. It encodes CASSLSGTRDEQFF.

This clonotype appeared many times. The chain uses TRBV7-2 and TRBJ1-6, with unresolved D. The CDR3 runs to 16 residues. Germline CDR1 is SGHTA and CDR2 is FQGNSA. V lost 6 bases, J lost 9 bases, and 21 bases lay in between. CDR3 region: CASSLEGALGSSPLHF. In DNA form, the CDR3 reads TGTGCCAGCAGTCTAGAAGGCGCACTTGGGAGTTCACCCCTCCACTTT. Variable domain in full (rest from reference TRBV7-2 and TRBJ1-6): GAGVSQSPSNKVTEKGKDVELRCDPISGHTALYWYRQSLGQGLEFLIYFQGNSAPDKSGLPSDRFSAERTGGSVSTLTIQRTQQEDSAVYLCASSLEGALGSSPLHFGNGTRLTVT.